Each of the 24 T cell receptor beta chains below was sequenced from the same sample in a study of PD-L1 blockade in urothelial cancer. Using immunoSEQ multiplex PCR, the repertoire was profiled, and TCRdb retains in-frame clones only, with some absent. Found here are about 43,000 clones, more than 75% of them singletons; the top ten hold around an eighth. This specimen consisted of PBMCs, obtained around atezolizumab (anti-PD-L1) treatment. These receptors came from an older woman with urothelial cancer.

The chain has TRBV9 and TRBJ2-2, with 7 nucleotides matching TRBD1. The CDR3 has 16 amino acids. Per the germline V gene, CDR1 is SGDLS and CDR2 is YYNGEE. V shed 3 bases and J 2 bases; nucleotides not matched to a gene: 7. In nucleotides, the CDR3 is TGTGCCAGCAGCGCCAGGGGGAGTTTAAACACCGGGGAGCTGTTTTTT. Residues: CASSARGSLNTGELFF.

CDR3 nucleotides: TGTGCCACCAGCTCCCGGACAGGCCAAGAGACCCAGTACTTC. It is translated as CATSSRTGQETQYF. The gene calls are TRBV15 and TRBJ2-5, with 7 bases identical to TRBD1. This CDR3 contains 14 residues. The ends lost 5 bases at V and 1 base at J; junction bases unmatched: 4. Germline loops: CDR1 LNHNV, CDR2 YYDKDF (reference sequence). The full variable domain, its missing parts supplied by reference TRBV15 and TRBJ2-5, is DAMVIQNPRYQVTQFGKPVTLSCSQTLNHNVMYWYQQKSSQAPKLLFHYYDKDFNNEADTPDNFQSRRPNTSFCFLDIRSPGLGDTAMYLCATSSRTGQETQYFGPGTRLLVL.

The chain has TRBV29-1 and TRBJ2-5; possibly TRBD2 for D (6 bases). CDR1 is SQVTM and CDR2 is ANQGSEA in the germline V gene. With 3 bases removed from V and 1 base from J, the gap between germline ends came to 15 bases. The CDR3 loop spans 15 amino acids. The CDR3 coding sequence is TGCAGCGTTGACCTCAACCGGGACTCCCAAGAGACCCAGTACTTC. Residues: CSVDLNRDSQETQYF.

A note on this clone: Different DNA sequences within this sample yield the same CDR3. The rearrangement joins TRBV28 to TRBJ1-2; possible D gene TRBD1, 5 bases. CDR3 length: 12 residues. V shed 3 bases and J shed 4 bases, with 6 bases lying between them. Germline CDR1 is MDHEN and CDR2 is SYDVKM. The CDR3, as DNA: TGTGCCAGCAGTTTTAGGGGCTATGGCTACACCTTC. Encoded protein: CASSFRGYGYTF.

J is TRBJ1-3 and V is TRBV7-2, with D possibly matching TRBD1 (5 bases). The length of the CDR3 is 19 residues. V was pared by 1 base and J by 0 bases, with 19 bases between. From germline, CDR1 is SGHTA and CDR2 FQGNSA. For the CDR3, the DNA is TGTGCCAGCAGCTTAGATGGGGGGGGACGGTGGTACTCTGGAAACACCATATATTTT. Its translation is CASSLDGGGRWYSGNTIYF.

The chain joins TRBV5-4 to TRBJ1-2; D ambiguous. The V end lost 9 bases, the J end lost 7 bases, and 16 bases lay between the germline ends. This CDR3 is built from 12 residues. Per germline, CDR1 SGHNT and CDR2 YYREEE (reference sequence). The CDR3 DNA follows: TGTGCCACCGAACGGGGAGGGATTGGCTACACCTTC. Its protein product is CATERGGIGYTF.

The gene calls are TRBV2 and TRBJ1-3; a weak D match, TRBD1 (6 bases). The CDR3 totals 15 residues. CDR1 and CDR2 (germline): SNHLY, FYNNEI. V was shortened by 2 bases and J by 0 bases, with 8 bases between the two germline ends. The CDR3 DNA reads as TGTGCCAGCAGTGAAAGGACAGTCTCTGGAAACACCATATATTTT. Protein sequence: CASSERTVSGNTIYF.

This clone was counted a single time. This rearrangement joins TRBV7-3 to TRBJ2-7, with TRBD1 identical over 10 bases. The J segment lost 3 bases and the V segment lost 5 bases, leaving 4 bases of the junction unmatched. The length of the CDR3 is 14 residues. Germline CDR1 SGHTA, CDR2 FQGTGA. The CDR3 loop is CASSQGTGDYEQYF. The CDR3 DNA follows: TGTGCCAGCAGCCAGGGGACAGGGGACTACGAGCAGTACTTC.

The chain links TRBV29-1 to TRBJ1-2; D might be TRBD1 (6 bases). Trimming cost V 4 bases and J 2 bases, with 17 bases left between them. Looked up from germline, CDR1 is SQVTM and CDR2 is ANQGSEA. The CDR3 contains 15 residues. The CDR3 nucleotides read TGCAGCGTTGCCCGCGGCCAGGGGCTCAACTATGGCTACACCTTC. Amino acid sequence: CSVARGQGLNYGYTF.

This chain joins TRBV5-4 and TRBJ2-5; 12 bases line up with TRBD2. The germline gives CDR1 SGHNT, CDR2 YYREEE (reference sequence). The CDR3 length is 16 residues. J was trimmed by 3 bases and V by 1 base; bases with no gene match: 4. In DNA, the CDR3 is TGTGCCAGCAGCTTGAGCACTAGCGGGGGGAAAGAGACCCAGTACTTC. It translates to CASSLSTSGGKETQYF.

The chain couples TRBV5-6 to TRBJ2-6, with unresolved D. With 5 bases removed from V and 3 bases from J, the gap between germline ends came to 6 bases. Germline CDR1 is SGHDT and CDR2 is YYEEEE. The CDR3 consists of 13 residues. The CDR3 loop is CASSPFGANVLTF. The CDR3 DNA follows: TGTGCCAGCAGTCCCTTTGGGGCCAACGTCCTGACTTTC.

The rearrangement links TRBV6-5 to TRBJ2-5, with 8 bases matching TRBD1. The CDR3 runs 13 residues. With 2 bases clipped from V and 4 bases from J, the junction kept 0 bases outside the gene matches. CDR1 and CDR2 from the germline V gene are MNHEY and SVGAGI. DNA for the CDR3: TGTGCCAGCAGTTACGACAGGGGAGAGACCCAGTACTTC. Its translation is CASSYDRGETQYF.

CDR3 in amino acids: CASSEAGGAGNQPQHF. CDR3 nucleotide sequence: TGTGCCAGCAGTGAAGCGGGAGGGGCTGGCAATCAGCCCCAGCATTTT. This chain joins TRBV6-1 and TRBJ1-5, with D perhaps matching TRBD1 (5 bases). The CDR3 is 16 residues long. Looked up from germline, CDR1 is MNHNS and CDR2 is SASEGT. The germline V and J ends were trimmed by 0 bases and 2 bases, with 11 bases remaining between them.

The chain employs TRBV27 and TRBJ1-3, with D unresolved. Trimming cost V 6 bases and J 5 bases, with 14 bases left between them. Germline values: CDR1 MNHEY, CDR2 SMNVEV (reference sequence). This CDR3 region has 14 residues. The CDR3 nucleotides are TGTGCCAGCAGCCCCTCGGGAGGCCGAAACACCATATATTTT. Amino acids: CASSPSGGRNTIYF.

The CDR3 nucleotides are TGTGCCAGCGTGGGGGGGGAGAACACGGGGATAGGCTACACCTTC. This codes for CASVGGENTGIGYTF. V usage is TRBV5-4 and J usage is TRBJ1-2; maybe TRBD1 (5 bases). The CDR3 has 15 amino acids. The germline V gene encodes CDR1 SGHNT and CDR2 YYREEE (reference sequence). With 7 bases removed from V and 8 bases from J, the gap between germline ends came to 24 bases.

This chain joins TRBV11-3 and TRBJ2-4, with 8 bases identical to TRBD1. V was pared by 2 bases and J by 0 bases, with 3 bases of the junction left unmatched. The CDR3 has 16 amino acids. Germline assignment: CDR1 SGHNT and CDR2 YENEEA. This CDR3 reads CASSLTGGLAKNIQYF. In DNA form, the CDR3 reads TGTGCCAGCAGCTTAACAGGGGGTCTAGCCAAAAACATTCAGTACTTC. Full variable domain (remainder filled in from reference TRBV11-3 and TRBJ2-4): EAGVVQSPRYKIIEKKQPVAFWCNPISGHNTLYWYLQNLGQGPELLIRYENEEAVDDSQLPKDRFSAERLKGVDSTLKIQPAELGDSAVYLCASSLTGGLAKNIQYFGAGTRLSVL.

The DNA of the CDR3 is TGTGCCAGCAGCTTGGGGGCAGGGCTTAATGAAAAACTGTTTTTT. This translates into CASSLGAGLNEKLFF. The chain has TRBV5-4 and TRBJ1-4; D is possibly TRBD1 (5 bases). This CDR3 has 15 amino acids. V lost 0 bases, J lost 4 bases, and 10 bases lay in between. Germline V gene data show CDR1 as SGHNT and CDR2 as YYREEE (reference sequence).

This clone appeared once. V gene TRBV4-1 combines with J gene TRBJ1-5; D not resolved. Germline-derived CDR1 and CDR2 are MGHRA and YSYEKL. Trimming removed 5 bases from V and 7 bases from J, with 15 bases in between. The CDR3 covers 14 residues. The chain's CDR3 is CASSSGSRGQPQHF. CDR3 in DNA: TGCGCCAGCAGCTCCGGGAGTCGAGGGCAGCCCCAGCATTTT.

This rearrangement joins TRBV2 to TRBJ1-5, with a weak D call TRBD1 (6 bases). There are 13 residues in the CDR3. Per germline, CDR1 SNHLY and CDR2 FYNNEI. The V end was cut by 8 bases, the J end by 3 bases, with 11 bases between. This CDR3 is CASRRDTNQPQHF. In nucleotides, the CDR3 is TGTGCCAGCCGTAGGGACACCAATCAGCCCCAGCATTTT.

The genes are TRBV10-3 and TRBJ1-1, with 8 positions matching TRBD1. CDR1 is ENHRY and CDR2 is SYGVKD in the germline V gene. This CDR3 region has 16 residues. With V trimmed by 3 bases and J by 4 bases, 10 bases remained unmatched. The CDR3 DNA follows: TGTGCCATCAGTGAACCCCCTTCAACAGGGGGCACTGAAGCTTTCTTT. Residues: CAISEPPSTGGTEAFF.

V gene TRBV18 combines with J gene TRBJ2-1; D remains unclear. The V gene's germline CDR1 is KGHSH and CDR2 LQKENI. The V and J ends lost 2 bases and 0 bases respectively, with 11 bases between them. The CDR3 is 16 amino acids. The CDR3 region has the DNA TGTGCCAGCTCACCATCCCTAGTGAGCTCCTACAATGAGCAGTTCTTC. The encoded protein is CASSPSLVSSYNEQFF.

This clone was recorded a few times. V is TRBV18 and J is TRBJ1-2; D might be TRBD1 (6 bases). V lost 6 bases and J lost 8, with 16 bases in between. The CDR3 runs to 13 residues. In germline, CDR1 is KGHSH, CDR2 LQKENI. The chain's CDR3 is CASSPSGQRGYTF. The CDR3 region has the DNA TGTGCCAGCTCCCCCTCAGGACAGAGGGGCTACACCTTC.

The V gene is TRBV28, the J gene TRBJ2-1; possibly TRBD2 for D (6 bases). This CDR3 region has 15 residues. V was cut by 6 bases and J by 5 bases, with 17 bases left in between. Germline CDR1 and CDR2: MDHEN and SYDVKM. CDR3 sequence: CASSPGGRGHNEQFF. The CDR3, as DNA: TGTGCCAGCAGCCCAGGCGGGCGGGGCCACAATGAGCAGTTCTTC.

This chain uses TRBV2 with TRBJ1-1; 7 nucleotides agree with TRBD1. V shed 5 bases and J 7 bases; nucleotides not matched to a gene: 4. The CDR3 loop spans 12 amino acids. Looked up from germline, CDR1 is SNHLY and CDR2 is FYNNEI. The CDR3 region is CASSTGTVEAFF. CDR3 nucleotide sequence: TGTGCCAGCAGTACAGGGACAGTTGAAGCTTTCTTT. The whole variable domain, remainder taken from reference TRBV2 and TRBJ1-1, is EPEVTQTPSHQVTQMGQEVILRCVPISNHLYFYWYRQILGQKVEFLVSFYNNEISEKSEIFDDQFSVERPDGSNFTLKIRSTKLEDSAMYFCASSTGTVEAFFGQGTRLTVV.